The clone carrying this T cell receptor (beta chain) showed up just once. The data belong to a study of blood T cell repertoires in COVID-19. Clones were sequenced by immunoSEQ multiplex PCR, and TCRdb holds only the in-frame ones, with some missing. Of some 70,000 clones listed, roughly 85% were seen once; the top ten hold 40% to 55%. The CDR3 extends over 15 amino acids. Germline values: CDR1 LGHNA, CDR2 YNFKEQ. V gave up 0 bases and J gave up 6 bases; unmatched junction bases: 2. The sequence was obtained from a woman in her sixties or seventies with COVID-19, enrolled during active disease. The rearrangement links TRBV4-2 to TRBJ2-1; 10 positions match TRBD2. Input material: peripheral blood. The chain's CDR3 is CASSQERTSGNEQFF. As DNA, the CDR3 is TGTGCCAGCAGCCAAGAAAGGACTAGCGGCAATGAGCAGTTCTTC.